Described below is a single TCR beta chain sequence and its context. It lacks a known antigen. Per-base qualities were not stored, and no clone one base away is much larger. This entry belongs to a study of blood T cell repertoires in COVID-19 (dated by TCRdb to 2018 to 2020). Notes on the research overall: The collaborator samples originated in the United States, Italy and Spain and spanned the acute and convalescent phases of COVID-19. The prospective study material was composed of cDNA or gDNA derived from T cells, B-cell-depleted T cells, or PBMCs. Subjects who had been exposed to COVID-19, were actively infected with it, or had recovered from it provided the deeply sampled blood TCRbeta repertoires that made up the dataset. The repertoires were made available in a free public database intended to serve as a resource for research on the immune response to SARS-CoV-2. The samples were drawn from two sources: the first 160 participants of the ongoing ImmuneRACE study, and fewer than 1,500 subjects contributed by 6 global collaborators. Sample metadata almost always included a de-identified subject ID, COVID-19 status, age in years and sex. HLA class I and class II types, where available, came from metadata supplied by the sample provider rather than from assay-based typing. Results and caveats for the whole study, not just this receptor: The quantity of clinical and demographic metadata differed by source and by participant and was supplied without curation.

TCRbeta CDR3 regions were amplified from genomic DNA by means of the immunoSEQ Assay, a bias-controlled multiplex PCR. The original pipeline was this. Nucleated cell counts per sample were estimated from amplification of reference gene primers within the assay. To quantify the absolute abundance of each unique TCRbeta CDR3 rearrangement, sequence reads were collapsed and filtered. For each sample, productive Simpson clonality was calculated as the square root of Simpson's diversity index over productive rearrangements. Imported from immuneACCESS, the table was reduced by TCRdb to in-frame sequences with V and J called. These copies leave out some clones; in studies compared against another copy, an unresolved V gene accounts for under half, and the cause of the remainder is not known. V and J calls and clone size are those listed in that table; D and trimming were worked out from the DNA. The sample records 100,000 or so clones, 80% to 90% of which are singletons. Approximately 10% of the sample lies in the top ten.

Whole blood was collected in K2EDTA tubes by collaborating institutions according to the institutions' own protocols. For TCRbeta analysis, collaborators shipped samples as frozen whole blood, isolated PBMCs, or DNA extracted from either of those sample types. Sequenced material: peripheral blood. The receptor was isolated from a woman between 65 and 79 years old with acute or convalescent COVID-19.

The CDR3 region has the sequence CSAPRRGGEQYF. The bases read TGCAGCGCCCCTCGCAGGGGTGGGGAGCAGTACTTC. The chain is encoded by TRBV29-1 joined to TRBJ2-7; TRBD1 is perhaps the D gene, given 6 matching bases. CDR1 SQVTM and CDR2 ANQGSEA are derived from the germline V gene. V is pared back by 7 bases and J by 7 bases, with 17 bases lying between the germline termini. The CDR3 starts with the cysteine, ends with the phenylalanine, and has 12 residues. Just the 36-base CDR3 DNA is kept, in frame starting at base 1.